This T cell receptor beta chain was sequenced during a study of shared clonotypes between healthy human individuals. General study results and limits: Rarefaction showed sorted-subset sequencing was incomplete despite large depth.

The assay used deep level. Clones were sequenced by immunoSEQ multiplex PCR, and TCRdb holds only the in-frame ones, with some missing. The data show approximately 2.5 million clones, 93% seen once. In this sample, this clone turned up once. Its antigen is as yet unknown. V shed 5 bases and J shed 1 base, with 14 bases lying between them. CDR3 size: 15 residues. CDR1 and CDR2 (germline): MNHEY, SVGAGI. A CD45RA-negative memory subset and a CD45RA+ naive subset were separated from the CD4+ cells. The chain combines TRBV6-5 with TRBJ1-2; D may be TRBD1 (5 bases). This clonotype originated in a man younger than 35 in good health. Some clones in this sample may be carry-over from other donors' samples. The sample taken for sequencing was naive CD4+ T cells from PBMCs. The sample's subset: CD45RA+ positively selected. This CDR3 is CASSAGQGSNYGYTF. In DNA, the CDR3 is TGTGCCAGCAGTGCCGGACAAGGGAGTAACTATGGCTACACCTTC.